What follows are 5 T cell receptor beta chains derived from one specimen sequenced in a study of cytomegalovirus exposure and HLA in healthy donors. Researchers ran the PCR with 60 Vbeta and 13 Jbeta primers. Produced via immunoSEQ multiplex PCR; TCRdb's table is partial and in-frame only. This sample has more than 150,000 clones, with 60% to 80% found just once. The sample taken for sequencing was PBMCs. These receptors were collected from a male donor in good health and CMV-seronegative.

The V call is TRBV4-3, the J call TRBJ1-2; unclear D gene. The CDR3 is made up of 15 amino acids. Trimming removed 0 bases from V and 2 bases from J, with 10 bases in between. The germline V gene has CDR1 LGHNA and CDR2 YSLEER. Here the CDR3 reads CASSQDGSGNYGYTF. The CDR3 nucleotides are TGCGCCAGCAGCCAAGACGGTTCAGGCAACTATGGCTACACCTTC.

The chain uses TRBV19 and TRBJ2-3; 9 nucleotides align to TRBD2. The CDR3 has 18 residues. J lost 0 bases, V lost 6 bases, and 13 bases had no gene match. Germline CDR1 LNHDA, CDR2 SQIVND (reference sequence). The CDR3 DNA reads as TGTGCCAGTAGACGGGTCTGGGCGGGGGGGCTCAGCACAGATACGCAGTATTTT. Translation gives CASRRVWAGGLSTDTQYF.

V and J are TRBV7-2 and TRBJ2-5; tentatively, D is TRBD2 (6 bases). Germline loops: CDR1 SGHTA, CDR2 FQGNSA. V lost 4 bases to trimming and J lost 2 bases, with 23 bases between them. The CDR3 consists of 18 residues. The CDR3 sequence is CASSSRLLARGGQETQYF. Here the CDR3 DNA reads TGTGCCAGCAGCTCCAGACTGTTAGCCCGGGGAGGACAAGAGACCCAGTACTTC.

The V and J genes are TRBV29-1 and TRBJ1-2, with D perhaps matching TRBD1 (6 bases). V was clipped by 6 bases and J by 4 bases, with 12 bases between them. The CDR3 sequence is 12 residues long. Germline V gene sequence: CDR1 SQVTM, CDR2 ANQGSEA. The CDR3, as DNA: TGCAGCGTGGGGGACAACCCCTATGGCTACACCTTC. The encoded protein is CSVGDNPYGYTF.

This clone was seen a handful of times. The chain is built from TRBV5-4 and TRBJ1-2; D is unclear. V lost 0 bases and J lost 8, with 14 bases in between. This CDR3 region has 14 residues. CDR1 is SGHNT and CDR2 is YYREEE in the germline V gene (reference sequence). The CDR3 bases are TGTGCCAGCAGCTTGGATGGCCGTTCGCGGGGCTACACCTTC. As protein: CASSLDGRSRGYTF.